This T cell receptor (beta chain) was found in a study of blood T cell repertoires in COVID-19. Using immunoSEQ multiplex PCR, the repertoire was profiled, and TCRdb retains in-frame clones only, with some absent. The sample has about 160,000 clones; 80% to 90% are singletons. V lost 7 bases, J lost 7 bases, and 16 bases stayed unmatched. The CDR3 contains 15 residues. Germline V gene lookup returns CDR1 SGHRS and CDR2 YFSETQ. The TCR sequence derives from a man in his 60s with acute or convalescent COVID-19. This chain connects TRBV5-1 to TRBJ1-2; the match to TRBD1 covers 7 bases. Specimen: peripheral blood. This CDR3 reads CASRENEGAKGGYTF. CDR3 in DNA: TGCGCCAGCCGAGAGAATGAGGGGGCAAAGGGTGGCTACACCTTC.